These T cell receptor beta chains were read from a single sample in a study of cytomegalovirus exposure and HLA in healthy donors. This table comes from immunoSEQ multiplex PCR, and its TCRdb copy is limited to in-frame clones, with some not included. The sample lists some 130,000 clones, over 75% occurring once. The sequenced sample consisted of PBMCs. These receptors all stem from a woman between 35 and 50 years old in good health and CMV-seropositive. The conserved cysteine and the conserved F or W are not part of the CDR3 here. A D gene is named only where the DNA matches it firmly. Rows give clone size only sometimes, using once, few, many, or a class for an expanded clone.

abundance	d_gene	v_gene	j_gene	CDR3aa
few	TRBD1	TRBV27	TRBJ2-2	ASSFGTGNTGELF
few	-	TRBV5-4	TRBJ1-1	ASSLVRGPDHEAF
once	TRBD1	TRBV9	TRBJ2-5	ASSLRRGGLETQY
-	-	TRBV6-5	TRBJ1-1	ASSYWGGEAF
-	TRBD1	TRBV9	TRBJ1-3	ASSVGGGTGAGNTIY
-	-	TRBV30	TRBJ1-1	AWTLNTEAF
few	TRBD1	TRBV29-1	TRBJ1-2	SVDRSTGARGYT
-	TRBD2	TRBV28	TRBJ2-4	ASSLHASGLAGVFIQY
-	-	TRBV2	TRBJ1-1	ASTVGHINTEAF
few	-	TRBV6-1	TRBJ1-6	ASTSGATNSPLH
-	TRBD1	TRBV9	TRBJ2-2	ASSVGDRGIGELF
few	TRBD1	TRBV5-1	TRBJ1-1	ASSGALGQGGVRNTEAF
few	TRBD1	TRBV6-1	TRBJ2-7	ASSERPGQTEQY
few	TRBD2	TRBV19	TRBJ2-7	ARGLGDPSVYEQY
-	-	TRBV25-1	TRBJ2-5	ASSATNRVQETQY
-	TRBD2	TRBV11-3	TRBJ2-2	ASSFKRENTGELF
-	-	TRBV19	TRBJ2-1	ASNIQGSYNEQF
-	-	TRBV15	TRBJ2-1	ATSPQGTYNEQF
-	TRBD2	TRBV27	TRBJ2-7	ASSLTSGGLYEQY
once	-	TRBV21-1	TRBJ2-3	ASSKAGSGSTDTQY
-	TRBD1	TRBV7-9	TRBJ1-2	ASSPQSQGANYGYT